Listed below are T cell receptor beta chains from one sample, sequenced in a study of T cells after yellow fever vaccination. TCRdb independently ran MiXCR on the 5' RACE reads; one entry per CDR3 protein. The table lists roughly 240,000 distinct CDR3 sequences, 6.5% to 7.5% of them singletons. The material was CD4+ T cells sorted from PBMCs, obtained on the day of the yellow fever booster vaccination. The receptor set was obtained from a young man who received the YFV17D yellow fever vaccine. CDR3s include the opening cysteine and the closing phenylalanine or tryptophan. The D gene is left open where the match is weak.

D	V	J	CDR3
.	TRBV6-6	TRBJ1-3	CASSYGGSNTIYF
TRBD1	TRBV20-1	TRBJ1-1	CSAPGQGNTEAFF
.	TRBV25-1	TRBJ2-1	CASSEKVPFGSRVFF
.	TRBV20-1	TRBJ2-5	CTFLLSGRQETQYF
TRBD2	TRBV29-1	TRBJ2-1	CSVESSGRHNEQFF
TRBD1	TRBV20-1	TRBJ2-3	CRVEDRGRTDTQYF
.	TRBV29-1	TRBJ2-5	CSVCQGGSQETQYF
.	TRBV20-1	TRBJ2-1	CSAVRTLNEQFF
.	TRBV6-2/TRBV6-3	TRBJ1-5	CASSSPMMGINSNQPQHF
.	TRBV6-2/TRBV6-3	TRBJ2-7	CASRDGAYEQYF
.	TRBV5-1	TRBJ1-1	CASSPGVGRGNEAFF
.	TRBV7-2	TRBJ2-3	CASSASGTDTQYF
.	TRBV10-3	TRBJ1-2	CALRGEVDGAGYTF
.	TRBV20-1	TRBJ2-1	CSAKVPAGFYNEQFF
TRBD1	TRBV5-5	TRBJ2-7	CASSRTPGQIYEQYF
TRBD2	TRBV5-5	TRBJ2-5	CASSLSSGTQETQYF
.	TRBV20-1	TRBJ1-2	CSALNARELNGRGYTF
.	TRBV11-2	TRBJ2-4	CASTLQAGMEWGSRNIQYF
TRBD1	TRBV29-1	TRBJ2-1	CSVTGTGDGNEQFF
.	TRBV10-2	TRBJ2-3	CASRFGGRTSTDTQYF
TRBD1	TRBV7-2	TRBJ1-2	CASSYPGTGGTYGYTF
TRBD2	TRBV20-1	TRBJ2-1	CSGLREINNEQFF
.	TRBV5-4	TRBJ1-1	CASSLVGEEAFF
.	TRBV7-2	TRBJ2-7	CASSPYGASLNLEQYF
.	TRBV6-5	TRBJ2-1	CASSSSLRVSGVKEQFF
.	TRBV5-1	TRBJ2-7	CASSSEGLSYEQYF
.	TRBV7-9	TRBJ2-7	CASSLEGLKGHEQYF
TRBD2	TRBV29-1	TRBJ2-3	CSVVGREKADTQYF
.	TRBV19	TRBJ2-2	CASKTGNIGGELFF
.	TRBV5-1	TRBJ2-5	CASSTGAVGLGETQYF